The rows below give T cell receptor beta chains drawn from one sample of a study of blood T cells in healthy people across ages. Each CDR3 protein is one row after TCRdb ran MiXCR on the 5' RACE reads. The data contain about 1.1 million distinct CDR3 sequences, 30% to 40% of them seen just once; the ten biggest clones take up under 15%. The source material was blood. Every receptor here comes from a man younger than 35 in good health. The CDR3 runs from the conserved cysteine through the conserved F or W. D genes are given only for firm matches. Part of the rows lack a size; the others show once, few, many or a class for expanded clones.

J: TRBJ1-1; D: TRBD1; size: -; V: TRBV3-1; CDR3: CASSQVTGANTEAFF; DNA: TGTGCCAGCAGCCAAGTAACAGGGGCCAACACTGAAGCTTTCTTT
J: TRBJ2-3; D: TRBD2; size: -; V: TRBV30; CDR3: CAWRRLAGVRDTQYF; DNA: TGTGCCTGGAGGAGACTAGCGGGGGTGAGAGATACGCAGTATTTT
J: TRBJ1-6; D: TRBD1; size: few; V: TRBV7-2; CDR3: CATSDRSSYNSPLHF; DNA: TGTGCCACCTCGGACAGGAGCTCCTATAATTCACCCCTCCACTTT
J: TRBJ2-7; D: -; size: few; V: TRBV5-1; CDR3: CASSLAGQRVYEQYF; DNA: TGCGCCAGCAGCTTGGCCGGACAGCGGGTCTACGAGCAGTACTTC
J: TRBJ1-6; D: -; size: -; V: TRBV5-1; CDR3: CASSLEGYRHSPLHF; DNA: TGCGCCAGCAGCTTGGAGGGATATCGGCATTCACCCCTCCACTTT
J: TRBJ1-2; D: -; size: -; V: TRBV7-9; CDR3: CASSLTRDGYTF; DNA: TGTGCCAGCAGCTTAACCCGGGATGGCTACACCTTC
J: TRBJ1-2; D: -; size: few; V: TRBV20-1; CDR3: CSARDQPALEKGYTF; DNA: TGCAGTGCTAGAGATCAACCGGCTCTGGAAAAAGGCTACACCTTC
J: TRBJ1-5; D: -; size: few; V: TRBV7-2; CDR3: CASRRGKDQPQHF; DNA: TGTGCCAGCAGGCGGGGGAAGGATCAGCCCCAGCATTTT
J: TRBJ2-1; D: TRBD1; size: -; V: TRBV24-1; CDR3: CATSAPGGVPPNEQFF; DNA: TGTGCCACCAGTGCACCAGGGGGCGTACCGCCAAATGAGCAGTTCTTC
J: TRBJ2-3; D: TRBD2; size: many; V: TRBV20-1; CDR3: CSARDHSGASLTQYF; DNA: TGCAGTGCTAGAGATCATAGCGGGGCTTCACTTACGCAGTATTTT
J: TRBJ2-1; D: -; size: -; V: TRBV5-1; CDR3: CASSVGAAGEQFF; DNA: TGCGCCAGCAGCGTGGGAGCGGCCGGTGAGCAGTTCTTC
J: TRBJ2-3; D: TRBD1; size: -; V: TRBV6-6; CDR3: CASSLTGWEDTQYF; DNA: TGTGCCAGCAGTTTGACAGGGTGGGAAGATACGCAGTATTTT
J: TRBJ2-1; D: -; size: -; V: TRBV20-1; CDR3: CSASEDSADEQFF; DNA: TGCAGTGCTAGTGAGGATAGCGCGGATGAGCAGTTCTTC
J: TRBJ1-2; D: -; size: -; V: TRBV13; CDR3: CASSLVRGTYGYTF; DNA: TGTGCCAGCAGCTTAGTACGGGGGACCTATGGCTACACCTTC
J: TRBJ2-1; D: -; size: few; V: TRBV20-1; CDR3: CSARDLPDRGAYNEQFF; DNA: TGCAGTGCTAGAGACCTCCCTGACCGGGGGGCGTACAATGAGCAGTTCTTC
J: TRBJ2-1; D: -; size: -; V: TRBV7-2; CDR3: CASSLFNYNEQFF; DNA: TGTGCCAGCAGCTTATTTAACTACAATGAGCAGTTCTTC
J: TRBJ2-1; D: -; size: few; V: TRBV5-1; CDR3: CASSSSILNEQFF; DNA: TGCGCCAGCAGCTCATCAATCCTCAATGAGCAGTTCTTC
J: TRBJ2-2; D: TRBD1; size: once; V: TRBV28; CDR3: CASSATGVRELFF; DNA: TGTGCCAGCAGCGCGACAGGGGTCCGGGAGCTGTTTTTT
J: TRBJ2-5; D: TRBD2; size: -; V: TRBV10-2; CDR3: CASTSRGDQYF; DNA: TGCGCCAGTACCAGTCGGGGGGACCAGTACTTC
J: TRBJ2-1; D: -; size: few; V: TRBV5-1; CDR3: CASSLVGQYSYNEQFF; DNA: TGCGCCAGCAGCTTGGTAGGGCAATACTCCTACAATGAGCAGTTCTTC
J: TRBJ1-2; D: -; size: many; V: TRBV6-5; CDR3: CASSPDSLYGYTF; DNA: TGTGCCAGCAGTCCTGACAGCCTCTATGGCTACACCTTC
J: TRBJ1-6; D: -; size: -; V: TRBV4-2; CDR3: CASSQALGGSPLHF; DNA: TGTGCCAGCAGCCAAGCTTTAGGAGGATCACCCCTCCACTTT
J: TRBJ2-5; D: -; size: -; V: TRBV27; CDR3: CASSIGSGGTQYF; DNA: TGTGCCAGCAGCATTGGGTCTGGGGGGACCCAGTACTTC
J: TRBJ2-7; D: -; size: many; V: TRBV7-9; CDR3: CASSQAGETYEQYF; DNA: TGTGCCAGCAGCCAGGCAGGGGAAACCTACGAGCAGTACTTC
J: TRBJ2-5; D: -; size: few; V: TRBV5-1; CDR3: CASSLAGEQETQYF; DNA: TGCGCCAGCAGCTTGGCCGGGGAGCAAGAGACCCAGTACTTC
J: TRBJ1-4; D: -; size: few; V: TRBV7-9; CDR3: CASSFSGTDEKLFF; DNA: TGTGCCAGCAGCTTTAGCGGGACTGATGAAAAACTGTTTTTT
J: TRBJ2-1; D: -; size: -; V: TRBV24-1; CDR3: CATSDTKGKQGRTCNEQFF; DNA: TGTGCCACCAGTGACACGAAAGGGAAACAGGGCCGAACCTGCAATGAGCAGTTCTTC
J: TRBJ2-3; D: -; size: few; V: TRBV7-4; CDR3: CASSFRGSPTDTQYF; DNA: TGTGCCAGCAGCTTCAGGGGTTCACCCACAGATACGCAGTATTTT
J: TRBJ2-3; D: TRBD2; size: -; V: TRBV7-2; CDR3: CASNLVASGGLSTDTQYF; DNA: TGTGCCAGCAACTTAGTGGCTAGCGGGGGCCTTAGCACAGATACGCAGTATTTT
J: TRBJ1-5; D: -; size: -; V: TRBV4-1; CDR3: CASSQELRRRPQHF; DNA: TGCGCCAGCAGCCAAGAATTACGTCGTCGGCCCCAGCATTTT
J: TRBJ2-5; D: -; size: -; V: TRBV6-5; CDR3: CASGGTVETQYF; DNA: TGTGCCAGCGGCGGGACAGTAGAGACCCAGTACTTC
J: TRBJ2-3; D: TRBD2; size: -; V: TRBV28; CDR3: CASSRLAGEITDTQYF; DNA: TGTGCCAGCTCTAGGCTAGCGGGGGAAATCACAGATACGCAGTATTTT
J: TRBJ1-2; D: -; size: -; V: TRBV12-3/TRBV12-4; CDR3: CASRQSGPRGSYGYTF; DNA: TGTGCCAGCAGGCAATCCGGGCCTCGAGGGAGCTATGGCTACACCTTC
J: TRBJ1-5; D: -; size: -; V: TRBV2; CDR3: CASSGTKHSNQPQHF; DNA: TGTGCCAGCAGTGGGACAAAACATAGCAATCAGCCCCAGCATTTT
J: TRBJ1-6; D: TRBD1; size: few; V: TRBV29-1; CDR3: CSVGAGGNSPLHF; DNA: TGCAGCGTTGGTGCAGGGGGTAATTCACCCCTCCACTTT
J: TRBJ2-1; D: TRBD2; size: few; V: TRBV27; CDR3: CASSLIPSGGGSYNEQFF; DNA: TGTGCCAGCAGTTTGATCCCTAGCGGGGGGGGCTCCTACAATGAGCAGTTCTTC
J: TRBJ2-5; D: -; size: few; V: TRBV4-2; CDR3: CASSQDEKETQYF; DNA: TGTGCCAGCAGCCAAGACGAGAAAGAGACCCAGTACTTC
J: TRBJ2-3; D: TRBD1; size: few; V: TRBV20-1; CDR3: CSAREPDRGRRTDTQYF; DNA: TGCAGTGCTAGAGAACCCGACAGGGGGCGCCGCACAGATACGCAGTATTTT
J: TRBJ2-5; D: -; size: once; V: TRBV12-3/TRBV12-4; CDR3: CASSLGDHGYF; DNA: TGCGCCAGCAGTTTGGGGGACCATGGGTACTTC
J: TRBJ2-7; D: -; size: once; V: TRBV6-2/TRBV6-3; CDR3: CASSADSLREQYF; DNA: TGTGCCAGCAGTGCGGACAGCTTAAGGGAGCAGTACTTC
J: TRBJ2-5; D: TRBD2; size: -; V: TRBV12-3/TRBV12-4; CDR3: CASSVLAEETQYF; DNA: TGTGCCAGCAGTGTGCTAGCGGAAGAGACCCAGTACTTC
J: TRBJ2-1; D: -; size: few; V: TRBV6-5; CDR3: CASNRGAIYNEQFF; DNA: TGTGCCAGCAACCGGGGGGCTATCTACAATGAGCAGTTCTTC